The following is a T cell receptor (beta chain) sequence with its context. Germline CDR1 and CDR2: SGHTA and FQGTGA. V lost 0 bases, J lost 7 bases, and 10 bases lay in between. The CDR3 has 14 amino acids. TCRdb's table, derived via immunoSEQ multiplex PCR, lists solely in-frame clones and lacks some. Of 150,000 or so clones listed, over 90% are singletons. The data belong to a study of control samples from healthy donors and cancer patients. Specimen: blood. The receptor's source is a man in his forties or fifties in good health. The chain is built from TRBV7-3 and TRBJ2-1; D might be TRBD1 or TRBD2, each matching 5 bases. The DNA for the CDR3 is TGTGCCAGCAGCTTAACCGGGGCTGGGAATGAGCAGTTCTTC. Translated, it gives CASSLTGAGNEQFF.